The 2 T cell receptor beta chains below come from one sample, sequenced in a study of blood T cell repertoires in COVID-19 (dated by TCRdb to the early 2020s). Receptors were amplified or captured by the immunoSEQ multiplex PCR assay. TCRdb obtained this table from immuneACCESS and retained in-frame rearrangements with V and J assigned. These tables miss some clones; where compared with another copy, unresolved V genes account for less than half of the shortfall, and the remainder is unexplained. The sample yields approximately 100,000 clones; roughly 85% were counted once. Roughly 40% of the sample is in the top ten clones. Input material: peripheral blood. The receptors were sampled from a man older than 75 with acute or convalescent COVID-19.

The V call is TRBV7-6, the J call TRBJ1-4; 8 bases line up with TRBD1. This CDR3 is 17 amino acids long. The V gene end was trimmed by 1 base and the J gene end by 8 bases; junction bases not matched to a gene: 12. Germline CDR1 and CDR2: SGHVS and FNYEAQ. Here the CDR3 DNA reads TGTGCCAGCAGCTTAGGTCAGGTGACAGGGGTCCGGGAAAAACTGTTTTTT. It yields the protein CASSLGQVTGVREKLFF.

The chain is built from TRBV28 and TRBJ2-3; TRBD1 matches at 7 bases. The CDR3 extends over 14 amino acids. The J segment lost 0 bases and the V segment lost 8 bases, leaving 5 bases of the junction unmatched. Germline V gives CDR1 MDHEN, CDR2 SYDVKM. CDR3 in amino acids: CASHPTGSTDTQYF. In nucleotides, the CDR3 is TGTGCCAGCCACCCGACAGGGAGCACAGATACGCAGTATTTT.